These 27 T cell receptor beta chains originate from one sample sequenced in a study of metastatic and nonmetastatic thyroid tumors. Thyroid surgery had not been preceded by any treatment in any patient. TCRdb re-clonotyped the PCR reads via MiXCR. In the table there are 9,000 to 13,000 clones, 9% to 15% of which are singletons. Sequencing input: blood. The receptor set was obtained from a female donor with papillary thyroid cancer or a benign thyroid nodule (not recorded which). Some clones in this sample may be carry-over from other donors' samples.

This clone was recorded at least ten times. The V gene is TRBV14, the J gene TRBJ1-2; TRBD1 matches at 8 bases. In germline, CDR1 is SGHDN, CDR2 FVKESK. The CDR3 spans 13 residues. The J segment lost 4 bases and the V segment lost 3 bases, leaving 1 base of the junction unmatched. DNA for the CDR3: TGTGCCAGCAGCCAGACAGGGGCCTATGGCTACACCTTC. Its protein product is CASSQTGAYGYTF.

This clone was recorded many times. V is TRBV5-4 and J is TRBJ2-5; 13 positions match TRBD2. This CDR3 region has 15 residues. From germline, CDR1 is SGHNT and CDR2 YYREEE (reference sequence). J gave up 2 bases and V 4 bases, and 2 bases lay outside the gene matches. The CDR3 coding sequence is TGTGCCAGCAGCCCGGGACTAGCGGGACAAGAGACCCAGTACTTC. It translates to CASSPGLAGQETQYF.

This clone turned up a few times. This chain uses TRBV6-1 with TRBJ2-1; possibly TRBD2 for D (6 bases). CDR1 MNHNS and CDR2 SASEGT come from the germline V gene. With 7 bases removed from V and 13 bases from J, the gap between germline ends came to 23 bases. The CDR3 is 14 residues long. The CDR3 DNA reads TGTGCCAGCATCCCGTTTTTGCGGGGTGGTGATCAGTTCTTC. It yields the protein CASIPFLRGGDQFF.

The gene calls are TRBV2 and TRBJ1-4; weak D call: TRBD1 (5 bases). There are 13 residues in the CDR3. In germline, CDR1 is SNHLY, CDR2 FYNNEI. Trimming cost V 7 bases and J 8 bases, with 14 bases left between them. CDR3 sequence: CASIRDQEEKLFF. CDR3 bases: TGTGCCAGCATTAGGGACCAAGAGGAAAAACTGTTTTTT.

Remarks on this clone: The junction departs from germline at one end; a sequencing error may be responsible. The J gene is TRBJ2-1, the V gene TRBV20-1; D is ambiguous. This CDR3 has 14 amino acids. Germline-derived CDR1 and CDR2 are DFQATT and SNEGSKA (reference sequence). This CDR3 reads CSARDMNSYNEQFF. The CDR3 DNA reads TGCAGTGCTAGAGATATGAATTCCTACAATGAGCAATTCTTC.

This clone has a count of ten or more. This may be a read error: a much more frequent sequence differs by one nucleotide. Because it lacks the conserved phenylalanine or tryptophan at the end, this CDR3 is likely a read error. The chain uses TRBV5-1 and TRBJ2-2; D is undetermined. Germline values: CDR1 SGHRS, CDR2 YFSETQ. The ends were cut back, 0 bases at V and 7 bases at J, with 7 bases in the middle. This CDR3 region has 13 residues. The CDR3 region is CASSLGEHGELFL. In nucleotides, the CDR3 is TGCGCCAGCAGCTTGGGGGAACACGGGGAGCTGTTTCTT.

Relative to its sample, this clone is medium-sized (0.01 to 0.1%). The chain is built from TRBV12-3 or TRBV12-4 and TRBJ1-3, with D uncertain. The CDR3 covers 13 residues. V was cut by 0 bases and J by 1 base, with 1 base left in between. The CDR3 DNA is TGTGCCAGCAGTTTAGCTTCTGGAAACACCATATATTTT. It specifies CASSLASGNTIYF.

This clone was observed many times. The CDR3: CASSTSVGGYNEQFF. The DNA for the CDR3 is TGCGCCAGCTCCACGTCGGTCGGGGGGTACAATGAGCAGTTCTTC. The V gene is TRBV5-1, the J gene TRBJ2-1; 7 bases line up with TRBD2. The V and J ends lost 7 bases and 4 bases, in that order; junction bases with no gene match: 11. From germline, CDR1 is SGHRS and CDR2 YFSETQ. The CDR3 runs to 15 residues.

This clone has a count of ten or more. The CDR3 DNA reads as TGTGCCAGCAGATCAGATGTAGGGGAAAGAACTGAAGCTTTCTTT. Protein: CASRSDVGERTEAFF. The chain uses TRBV14 and TRBJ1-1; D might be TRBD1 (5 bases). This CDR3 contains 15 residues. The germline gives CDR1 SGHDN, CDR2 FVKESK. V was cut by 6 bases and J by 5 bases, with 19 bases left in between. Based on the CDR3 plus reference TRBV14 and TRBJ1-1, the full variable domain is EAGVTQFPSHSVIEKGQTVTLRCDPISGHDNLYWYRRVMGKEIKFLLHFVKESKQDESGMPNNRFLAERTGGTYSTLKVQPAELEDSGVYFCASRSDVGERTEAFFGQGTRLTVV.

This clone is labeled medium-sized. The rearrangement uses TRBV6-1 and TRBJ1-1; D remains ambiguous. The germline gives CDR1 MNHNS, CDR2 SASEGT. The CDR3 spans 13 residues. Trimming took 6 bases from V and 5 from J, leaving 13 bases between them. The CDR3 DNA reads TGTGCCAGCAGCCTATACGGGGAGACTGAAGCTTTCTTT. Encoded protein: CASSLYGETEAFF.

The gene calls are TRBV2 and TRBJ2-5; 9 bases map to TRBD1. After removal of 6 bases from V and 2 bases from J, the junction contained 1 base not matched to a gene. This CDR3 spans 13 amino acids. Germline lookup yields CDR1 SNHLY and CDR2 FYNNEI. CDR3 amino acids: CASSGTGQETQYF. CDR3 nucleotide sequence: TGTGCCAGCAGCGGGACAGGGCAAGAGACCCAGTACTTC.

This clone has a count of ten or more. The chain is built from TRBV5-4 and TRBJ1-2; 7 bases are a match to TRBD1. Trimming at V came to 5 bases and at J to 10 bases, leaving 11 bases not matched to a gene. This CDR3 comprises 13 residues. The germline gives CDR1 SGHNT, CDR2 YYREEE (reference sequence). The CDR3, as DNA: TGTGCCAGCAGAAACTTGGACAGGCGGGACTACACCTTC. It yields the protein CASRNLDRRDYTF.

By share, this clone counts as medium-sized. The chain has TRBV6-1 and TRBJ2-1; 9 positions match TRBD2. The CDR3 length is 16 residues. The V and J ends lost 3 bases and 0 bases, in that order; junction bases with no gene match: 3. Germline V CDR1 and CDR2: MNHNS, SASEGT. Here the CDR3 DNA reads TGTGCCAGCAGTGAGTTTAGCGGGAGCTCCTACAATGAGCAGTTCTTC. It yields the protein CASSEFSGSSYNEQFF.

This clone was observed many times. The rearrangement links TRBV5-1 to TRBJ2-5, with D unresolved. Trimming shortened V by 3 bases and J by 0 bases, and 0 bases separated the two germline ends. CDR1 and CDR2 (germline): SGHRS, YFSETQ. The CDR3 extends over 11 amino acids. The CDR3 coding sequence is TGCGCCAGCAGCTACCAAGAGACCCAGTACTTC. Translated, it gives CASSYQETQYF.

Within the sample, this clone is medium-sized. The V gene is TRBV6-1, the J gene TRBJ1-3; D gene ambiguous. Germline V gene sequence: CDR1 MNHNS, CDR2 SASEGT. The V end lost 1 base, the J end lost 0 bases, and 4 bases lay between the germline ends. The CDR3 totals 14 residues. The CDR3 sequence is CASSEGSSGNTIYF. The CDR3 DNA sequence: TGTGCCAGCAGTGAAGGTAGCTCTGGAAACACCATATATTTT.

Sample share makes this clone medium-sized. The genes are TRBV3-1 and TRBJ2-7; unclear D gene. This CDR3 comprises 12 residues. In germline, CDR1 is LGHDT, CDR2 YNNKEL (reference sequence). V was clipped by 2 bases and J by 7 bases, with 9 bases between them. CDR3 loop: CASSQREREQYF. CDR3 bases: TGTGCCAGCAGCCAAAGGGAACGAGAGCAGTACTTC.

This clone appeared many times. At one end, the junction sequence differs from germline, possibly due to a read error. The chain has TRBV20-1 and TRBJ2-5; D is ambiguous. Germline assignment: CDR1 DFQATT and CDR2 SNEGSKA (reference sequence). The CDR3 is 17 residues long. CDR3 sequence (DNA): TGCAGTGCTAGAGATCGGCCTCGATTATTACTCCAAGAGACCCCGTACTTC. Protein sequence: CSARDRPRLLLQETPYF.

This clone was seen at least ten times. The chain combines TRBV10-3 with TRBJ1-4, with D tentatively TRBD1 (5 bases). V was shortened by 6 bases and J by 8 bases, with 16 bases between the two germline ends. The CDR3 loop spans 14 amino acids. Germline values: CDR1 ENHRY, CDR2 SYGVKD. CDR3 in amino acids: CAIRPGTELEKLFF. CDR3 bases: TGTGCCATCAGGCCCGGGACTGAGCTAGAAAAACTGTTTTTT.

V and J are TRBV30 and TRBJ2-7, with 12 nucleotides matching TRBD1. The germline gives CDR1 GTSNPN, CDR2 SVGIG (reference sequence). The CDR3 has 16 amino acids. The ends lost 2 bases at V and 3 bases at J; junction bases unmatched: 8. The CDR3 is CAWSPRGTGGNYEQYF. The CDR3 nucleotides read TGTGCCTGGAGTCCCCGGGGGACAGGGGGCAACTACGAGCAGTACTTC.

The rearrangement joins TRBV27 to TRBJ2-7; weak D call: TRBD2 (5 bases). CDR3 length: 15 amino acids. Between the trimmed V and J ends, which lost 6 bases and 2 bases, there was a span of 17 bases. Germline CDR1 and CDR2: MNHEY and SMNVEV (reference sequence). The CDR3 nucleotides are TGTGCCAGCAGCTACTCGGGGTATGGGACCTACGAGCAGTACTTC. It is translated as CASSYSGYGTYEQYF.

This clone has ten or more counts. This chain connects TRBV6-6 to TRBJ2-1; D is unclear. The CDR3 contains 14 residues. Per the germline V gene, CDR1 is MNHNY and CDR2 is SVGAGI (reference sequence). V lost 3 bases to trimming and J lost 6 bases, with 12 bases between them. In DNA form, the CDR3 reads TGTGCCAGCAGTTATTCCTCCCTTGGCAATGAGCAGTTCTTC. Translating gives CASSYSSLGNEQFF.

This clone rates as medium-sized. The chain recombines TRBV12-3 or TRBV12-4 with TRBJ1-2, with D hard to call. Trimming stripped 2 bases from V and 4 bases from J, with 8 bases between. This CDR3 comprises 13 residues. CDR3 sequence: CASSLLAGYGYTF. The CDR3 coding sequence is TGTGCCAGCAGTTTACTAGCAGGCTATGGCTACACCTTC.

This clone is categorized as medium-sized. The gene calls are TRBV3-1 and TRBJ2-3, with D maybe TRBD2 (7 bases). With 4 bases removed from V and 4 bases from J, the gap between germline ends came to 18 bases. This CDR3 is 16 amino acids long. Germline CDR1 LGHDT, CDR2 YNNKEL (reference sequence). This chain's CDR3 is CASSPMLGGGADTQYF. As DNA, the CDR3 is TGTGCCAGCAGCCCCATGTTAGGGGGGGGAGCAGATACGCAGTATTTT.

Relative to its sample, this clone is medium-sized. V gene TRBV7-1 combines with J gene TRBJ2-3; TRBD2 aligns across 12 bases. Being an ORF, TRBV7-1 has a function that is uncertain. J lost 2 bases, V lost 3 bases, and 12 bases had no gene match. This CDR3 has 19 residues. The DNA for the CDR3 is TGTGCCAGCAGCTCCAGGACTAGCGGGATAGATTTACACACAGATACGCAGTATTTT. As protein: CASSSRTSGIDLHTDTQYF.

This clone showed up many times. The rearrangement uses TRBV5-6 and TRBJ2-3; D not certain. Germline loops: CDR1 SGHDT, CDR2 YYEEEE. Trimming removed 1 base from V and 10 bases from J, with 10 bases in between. This CDR3 region has 12 residues. The CDR3 DNA follows: TGTGCCAGCAGCTTGCTCGGAACAGCGCAGTATTTT. This sequence encodes CASSLLGTAQYF.

In this sample, this clone turned up a few times. The CDR3 nucleotides read TGCAGTGCTAGAGCCGGACTAGCGGGAGGGGGGACAGATACGCAGTATTTT. Its protein is CSARAGLAGGGTDTQYF. The rearrangement joins TRBV20-1 to TRBJ2-3, with TRBD2 matching over 15 bases. Losses at the gene ends were 1 base for V and 3 bases for J; bases not matched to a gene: 5. The CDR3 totals 17 residues. Germline CDR1 is DFQATT and CDR2 is SNEGSKA (reference sequence).

Ten or more counts support this clone. The rearrangement joins TRBV2 to TRBJ2-1; a weak D match, TRBD2 (6 bases). From germline, CDR1 is SNHLY and CDR2 FYNNEI. V was shortened by 11 bases and J by 7 bases, with 18 bases between the two germline ends. The CDR3 spans 13 residues. This chain's CDR3 is CAHSRDWLNEQFF. The CDR3 DNA is TGTGCCCACTCGAGGGACTGGTTAAATGAGCAGTTCTTC.